This T cell receptor (beta chain) was identified during a study of T-cell memory formation after mild COVID-19. Study in general: TCR clusters mostly belonged to single donors. Findings and caveats of the study: The authors did not confirm SARS-CoV-2 specificity of second-wave clones peaking day 37. Among contracting clones, CD4+ were mainly CM/EM and CD8+ enriched in EMRA.

With V trimmed by 11 bases and J by 4 bases, 12 bases remained unmatched. This CDR3 region has 15 residues. Each CDR3 protein gets one entry after TCRdb re-called the 5' RACE reads with MiXCR. The table has over 500,000 distinct CDR3 sequences, roughly 17% seen once. This clonotype came up a few times. Its target is unknown. This clonotype was obtained from an adult woman who had mild COVID-19 (a few samples of this study predate the infection). Cell type and time point are not known. The sample was PBMCs or a T cell subset sorted from them (not recorded which). This chain uses TRBV23-1 with TRBJ2-1; the match to TRBD1 covers 9 bases. TRBV23-1 is identified as an open reading frame with a role that is uncertain. Written as DNA, the CDR3 is TGCGCCCGTGGACAGGGGCCTGTACAATACAATGAGCAGTTCTTC. Its translation is CARGQGPVQYNEQFF.